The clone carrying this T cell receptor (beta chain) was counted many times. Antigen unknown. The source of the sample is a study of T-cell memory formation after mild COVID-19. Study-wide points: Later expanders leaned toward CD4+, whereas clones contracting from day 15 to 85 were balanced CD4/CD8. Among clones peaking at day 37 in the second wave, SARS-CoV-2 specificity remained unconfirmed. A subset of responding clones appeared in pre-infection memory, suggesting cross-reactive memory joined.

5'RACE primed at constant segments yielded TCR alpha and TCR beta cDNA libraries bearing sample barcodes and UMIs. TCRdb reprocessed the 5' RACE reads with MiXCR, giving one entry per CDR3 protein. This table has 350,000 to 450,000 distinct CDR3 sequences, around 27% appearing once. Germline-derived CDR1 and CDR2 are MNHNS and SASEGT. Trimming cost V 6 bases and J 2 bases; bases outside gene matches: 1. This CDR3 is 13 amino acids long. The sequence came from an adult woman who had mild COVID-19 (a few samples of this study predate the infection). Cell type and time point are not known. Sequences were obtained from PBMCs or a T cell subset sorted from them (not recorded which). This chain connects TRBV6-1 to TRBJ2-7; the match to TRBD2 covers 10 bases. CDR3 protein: CASRGLAAYEQYF. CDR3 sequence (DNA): TGTGCCAGCAGAGGACTAGCGGCCTACGAGCAGTACTTC.